This TCR beta chain was sequenced during a study of cytomegalovirus exposure and HLA in healthy donors. This CDR3 has 16 amino acids. Germline V CDR1 and CDR2: MNHEY, SVGAGI. J was trimmed by 7 bases and V by 4 bases; bases with no gene match: 10. Sequenced by immunoSEQ multiplex PCR; TCRdb stores in-frame clones only, minus some. The sample records around 190,000 clones, about 82% being singletons. This chain connects TRBV6-5 to TRBJ2-1, with 10 bases matching TRBD2. Sequencing used PBMCs. This receptor was identified in a woman between 18 and 30 years old in good health and CMV-seronegative. CDR3 amino acids: CASSFIPAGGPNEQFF. The CDR3 bases are TGTGCCAGCAGTTTTATACCAGCGGGAGGGCCGAATGAGCAGTTCTTC.